The clone carrying this T cell receptor (beta chain) was recorded at least ten times. Antigen specificity is unknown. If no ophthalmopathy progression occurred within 18 months, Graves' hyperthyroidism was stable. Roughly 10 ml of fresh peripheral blood supplied the PBMCs. These data belong to a study of T cells in Graves' hyperthyroidism and ophthalmopathy. General study findings and limits: In the blood, most expanded thyroid clonotypes above 0.001 appeared as well.

RNA transcripts provided the source from which TCR beta CDR3 regions were amplified. TCR CDR3 underwent first-round RT-PCR with the HTBI primer set. TCRdb recomputed calls from the multiplex PCR reads with MiXCR, one row per CDR3 protein. The data show 300,000 to 450,000 distinct CDR3 sequences, about 15% seen once. The CDR3 runs to 14 residues. Germline CDR1 DFQATT, CDR2 SNEGSKA (reference sequence). V lost 3 bases and J lost 7; bases outside the gene matches: 6. The V gene is TRBV20-1, the J gene TRBJ2-7, with 13 bases identical to TRBD2. Sequencing used blood. The receptor comes from a woman in her twenties or thirties with Graves' hyperthyroidism. This chain's CDR3 is CSASPGTSGIEQYF. DNA for the CDR3: TGCAGTGCTAGCCCCGGGACTAGCGGGATTGAGCAGTACTTC.